The 4 T cell receptor beta chains below all came from one sample that was sequenced in a study of T cell responses to AZD1222 COVID-19 vaccine. Using immunoSEQ multiplex PCR, the repertoire was profiled, and TCRdb retains in-frame clones only, with some absent. The sample holds about 140,000 clones, 85% to 95% seen once. The sequenced sample was peripheral blood, obtained on day 0 of MenACWY control vaccination. All receptors derive from an adult in good health.

The chain couples TRBV19 to TRBJ1-5, with a tentative D call TRBD1 (5 bases). The V and J ends lost 2 bases and 11 bases respectively, with 16 bases between them. Per germline, CDR1 LNHDA and CDR2 SQIVND (reference sequence). This CDR3 region has 14 residues. This CDR3 reads CASSIWGVGRSQHF. The CDR3 DNA reads TGTGCCAGTAGTATATGGGGCGTTGGGAGGTCCCAGCATTTT.

This clone has a single count. The chain is built from TRBV3-1 (or the pseudogene TRBV3-2) and TRBJ1-2, with 12 positions matching TRBD1. This CDR3 contains 15 residues. With 4 bases clipped from V and 7 bases from J, the junction kept 7 bases outside the gene matches. Germline CDR1 LGHDT, CDR2 YNNKEL (reference sequence). CDR3 sequence (DNA): TGTGCCAGCAGCCTACGGGGACAGGGGGCTAGTGGCTACACCTTC. It codes for CASSLRGQGASGYTF.

This chain uses TRBV6-5 with TRBJ2-5, with D unresolved. The ends were cut back, 4 bases at V and 5 bases at J, with 5 bases in the middle. The CDR3 length is 11 residues. In germline, CDR1 is MNHEY, CDR2 SVGAGI. The CDR3 region has the DNA TGTGCCAGCAGTTCGGCGGAGACCCAGTACTTC. Translated: CASSSAETQYF.

The chain uses TRBV9 and TRBJ1-1; D remains unclear. CDR1 and CDR2 from the germline V gene are SGDLS and YYNGEE. This CDR3 has 13 residues. V lost 0 bases to trimming and J lost 8 bases, with 11 bases between them. The CDR3, as DNA: TGTGCCAGCAGCGTAGAATCATTGGGCGAAGCTTTCTTT. Encoded protein: CASSVESLGEAFF.